This is a list of T cell receptor beta chains from one sample in a study of spatial heterogeneity in lung cancer. TCRdb re-called the 5' RACE reads with MiXCR, one entry per CDR3 protein. The table lists over 10,000 distinct CDR3 sequences, about 5% of them singletons. This specimen was lung tumor tissue, taken at surgery. The source of these receptors is a male donor with early-stage non-small cell lung cancer. Both conserved end residues are part of each CDR3. The order of the fields is J gene, D gene, clone size, V gene, CDR3 DNA, CDR3 protein. D genes are given only for firm matches. Where a row states a size, it is once, few, many or the class of an expanded clone; other rows omit it.

TRBJ1-1 NA many TRBV6-6 TGTGCCAGCAGTTACAGTGACAATAGAGAAGCTTTCTTT CASSYSDNREAFF
TRBJ1-1 NA NA TRBV14 TGTGCCAGCAGTCTAATCGCCGACACTGAAGCTTTCTTT CASSLIADTEAFF
TRBJ1-3 NA NA TRBV7-3 TGTGCCAGCAGCTCCCTAGGGGGGCTAGGTCGGAACACCATATATTTT CASSSLGGLGRNTIYF
TRBJ1-1 NA NA TRBV12-3/TRBV12-4 TGTGCCAGCAGTGAAGACAGGAGGAACACTGAAGCTTTCTTT CASSEDRRNTEAFF
TRBJ2-1 NA many TRBV7-9 TGTGCCAGCAGCCCACCAGGGTTCAATGAGCAGTTCTTC CASSPPGFNEQFF
TRBJ2-7 NA many TRBV20-1 TGCAGTGCTAGACCGGGACAAGAAACCTACGAGCAGTACTTC CSARPGQETYEQYF
TRBJ2-2 NA NA TRBV12-3/TRBV12-4 TGTGCCAGCAGTCGTACCGGGGAGCTGTTTTTT CASSRTGELFF
TRBJ2-2 NA few TRBV12-3/TRBV12-4 TGTGCCAGCAGTTTAACCCCGGGGGCGGGAGTTTACACCGGGGAGCTGTTTTTT CASSLTPGAGVYTGELFF
TRBJ2-1 TRBD1 NA TRBV5-1 TGCGCCAGCAGCTTGAGCAGACAGGGGCCGCAGTTCTTC CASSLSRQGPQFF
TRBJ2-5 TRBD2 medium-sized TRBV20-1 TGCAGTGCTTATGATAGCGGGGGGCTCCATTTTCAGACCCAGTACTTC CSAYDSGGLHFQTQYF
TRBJ2-3 NA many TRBV7-9 TGTGCCAGCAGCAAAACGGCAGGGGGGAGGAGAGATACGCAGTATTTT CASSKTAGGRRDTQYF
TRBJ2-5 NA many TRBV5-5 TGTGCCAGCAGCTTGAACAGGGTAGAGACCCAGTACTTC CASSLNRVETQYF
TRBJ2-1 TRBD2 many TRBV7-3 TGTGCCAGCAGCCCAAAGGGGACTAGCGTGGAGCAGTTCTTC CASSPKGTSVEQFF
TRBJ1-1 NA many TRBV7-2 TGTGCCAGCAGCCAAATACAGGGGAACACTGAAGCTTTCTTT CASSQIQGNTEAFF
TRBJ2-2 NA many TRBV7-9 TGTGCCAGCAGCACCTCTTCTAGGGGGAGGGCCCGAACCGGGGAGCTGTTTTTT CASSTSSRGRARTGELFF
TRBJ1-2 NA many TRBV27 TGTGCCAGCAGAAACCGGACAGTTAACTATGGCTACACCTTC CASRNRTVNYGYTF
TRBJ2-1 NA many TRBV29-1 TGCAGCGTTGGGGTGGCCCAGTACAATGAGCAGTTCTTC CSVGVAQYNEQFF
TRBJ2-2 TRBD2 many TRBV7-8 TGTGCCTCGGGACTAGCGGGAGGGCCGTTCACCGGGGAGCTGTTTTTT CASGLAGGPFTGELFF
TRBJ2-1 TRBD2 many TRBV12-3/TRBV12-4 TGTGCCAGCAGTTTAGGGGGTAGCGGGAGGCAGAATGAGCAGTTCTTC CASSLGGSGRQNEQFF
TRBJ2-3 NA medium-sized TRBV12-3/TRBV12-4 TGTGCCAGCAACGACTATGGGAGCACAGATACGCAGTATTTT CASNDYGSTDTQYF
TRBJ2-2 TRBD1 many TRBV19 TGTGCCAGTAGTATGACCGGGACAGGGGTTGCCGGGGAGCTGTTTTTT CASSMTGTGVAGELFF
TRBJ2-7 NA many TRBV7-2 TGTGCCAGCAGCTCGCTAGGGGGTGTAAGCTACGAGCAGTACTTC CASSSLGGVSYEQYF
TRBJ1-5 TRBD1 many TRBV19 TGTGCCAGTAGCGACAGGGTCCAGCCCCAGCATTTT CASSDRVQPQHF
TRBJ2-2 NA many TRBV12-3/TRBV12-4 TGTGCCAGCACCGAAACGGCCTTGAACACCGGGGAGCTGTTTTTT CASTETALNTGELFF
TRBJ2-3 TRBD2 many TRBV5-6 TGTGCCAGCAGCTTGGTGGGAGGGCCAGGGACAGATACGCAGTATTTT CASSLVGGPGTDTQYF
TRBJ2-1 TRBD2 many TRBV12-3/TRBV12-4 TGTGCCAGCAGCGGACTAGCGACGTACAATGAGCAGTTCTTC CASSGLATYNEQFF
TRBJ2-4 TRBD2 medium-sized TRBV20-1 TGCAGTGCTAGCCGAACTAGCGGGAGGGACATTCAGTACTTC CSASRTSGRDIQYF
TRBJ1-2 NA many TRBV7-9 TGTGCCAGCAGTCGATCAACCCTCGAGGGCGGCTACACCTTC CASSRSTLEGGYTF
TRBJ2-4 NA many TRBV7-9 TGTGCCAGCAGCTTAGCGGGCGGAGTCCATAGCAACATTCAGTACTTC CASSLAGGVHSNIQYF
TRBJ2-5 NA many TRBV29-1 TGCAGCGCCCTCGGGGTCTTAGAGACCCAGTACTTC CSALGVLETQYF
TRBJ1-1 NA many TRBV7-2 TGTGCCAGCAGCTTAGCGGGGTACACTGAAGCTTTCTTT CASSLAGYTEAFF
TRBJ2-7 NA many TRBV27 TGTGCCAGCAGTTTAGGGGGGTACTCCTACGAGCAGTACTTC CASSLGGYSYEQYF
TRBJ1-3 TRBD1 many TRBV7-6 TGTGCCAGCAGCCCCGGACAGGCGGGCTCTGGAAACACCATATATTTT CASSPGQAGSGNTIYF
TRBJ1-2 TRBD1 many TRBV6-5 TGTGCCAGCAGTTCGGGACAGGGATTCTATGGCTACACCTTC CASSSGQGFYGYTF